The 24 T cell receptor beta chains below come from one sample, sequenced in a study of blood T cell repertoires in COVID-19. Measured with immunoSEQ multiplex PCR; TCRdb has only the in-frame clones, and not every one. The sample lists about 130,000 clones; around nine tenths were seen once. The material sequenced was PBMCs or T cells enriched from blood (not recorded which). The receptors come from a woman aged 45-65 years who had recovered from COVID-19.

V gene TRBV3-1 (or the pseudogene TRBV3-2) combines with J gene TRBJ1-2, with TRBD1 identical over 8 bases. Germline CDR1 and CDR2: LGHDT and YNNKEL (reference sequence). This CDR3 is built from 15 residues. The junction had 3 bases not matched to a gene; V was cut back by 0 bases and J by 3 bases. CDR3 in amino acids: CASSQEDRGDYGYTF. The CDR3 bases are TGTGCCAGCAGCCAAGAAGACAGGGGCGACTATGGCTACACCTTC.

The chain combines TRBV23-1 with TRBJ2-7, with 14 bases matching TRBD2. TRBV23-1 falls under the ORF class, with uncertain function. The CDR3 consists of 18 residues. Unmatched junction bases numbered 10, after V lost 6 bases and J lost 0 bases. CDR3 residues: CASRDGLAGGPNSYEQYF. DNA for the CDR3: TGCGCCAGCAGGGACGGACTAGCGGGGGGACCTAACTCCTACGAGCAGTACTTC.

V is TRBV19 and J is TRBJ2-3, with D perhaps matching TRBD2 (5 bases). CDR1 is LNHDA and CDR2 is SQIVND in the germline V gene (reference sequence). V lost 5 bases, J lost 3 bases, and 21 bases lay in between. The CDR3 spans 17 residues. The CDR3 is CASSALLGASLTDTQYF. CDR3 bases: TGTGCCAGTAGTGCACTTTTGGGAGCGTCGCTGACAGATACGCAGTATTTT.

V usage is TRBV13 and J usage is TRBJ2-7; D is possibly TRBD1 (5 bases). This CDR3 is built from 14 residues. Germline V gives CDR1 PRHDT, CDR2 FYEKMQ (reference sequence). Trimming stripped 1 base from V and 3 bases from J, with 10 bases between. The CDR3 region has the DNA TGTGCCAGCAGCTTAGCCGCCAGGGACTACGAGCAGTACTTC. Its translation is CASSLAARDYEQYF.

This chain connects TRBV6-5 to TRBJ1-2; D is possibly TRBD1 (5 bases). The CDR3 extends over 15 amino acids. Trimming pared 6 bases from V and 4 bases from J, leaving 18 bases between. The germline V gene has CDR1 MNHEY and CDR2 SVGAGI. The CDR3 here is CASSWGGAARYGYTF. The CDR3 DNA reads as TGTGCCAGCAGCTGGGGCGGAGCAGCCCGCTATGGCTACACCTTC.

The genes are TRBV19 and TRBJ2-2, with TRBD1 identical over 9 bases. V shed 5 bases and J 9 bases; nucleotides not matched to a gene: 10. Germline V gene sequence: CDR1 LNHDA, CDR2 SQIVND (reference sequence). This CDR3 comprises 15 residues. CDR3 DNA: TGTGCCAGTAGTGGGCGGGACAGGGTTATCCGGGAGCTGTTTTTT. Translating gives CASSGRDRVIRELFF.

This CDR3 is CASSLAVGQGGSTGELFF. The DNA for the CDR3 is TGTGCCAGCAGCTTAGCAGTGGGGCAGGGCGGTAGCACCGGGGAGCTGTTTTTT. This chain uses TRBV7-2 with TRBJ2-2; D is perhaps TRBD1 (5 bases). The V end was cut by 0 bases, the J end by 4 bases, with 18 bases between. Germline CDR1 and CDR2: SGHTA and FQGNSA. The CDR3 consists of 18 residues.

This chain connects TRBV24-1 to TRBJ1-5; TRBD1 agrees at 8 bases. The ends lost 3 bases at V and 9 bases at J; junction bases unmatched: 9. The germline CDR1 and CDR2 sequences are KGHDR and SFDVKD. The CDR3 is 15 amino acids. CDR3 nucleotides: TGTGCCACCAGTGATCGCGGCAGGGGGCGACCGCCCCAGCATTTT. This sequence encodes CATSDRGRGRPPQHF.

The rearrangement uses TRBV7-2 and TRBJ2-1; TRBD1 agrees at 10 bases. Germline V gene sequence: CDR1 SGHTA, CDR2 FQGNSA. This CDR3 is 16 amino acids long. After removal of 5 bases from V and 6 bases from J, the junction contained 10 bases not matched to a gene. The CDR3 DNA sequence: TGTGCCAGCAGCCAACCGGGACAGGGGTTGAGCAATGAGCAGTTCTTC. Amino acids: CASSQPGQGLSNEQFF.

The gene calls are TRBV10-3 and TRBJ1-2; a weak D match, TRBD1 (5 bases). The CDR3 runs to 12 residues. V lost 4 bases and J 4 bases, leaving 7 bases between the germline ends. The germline gives CDR1 ENHRY, CDR2 SYGVKD. CDR3: CAISAGGYGYTF. DNA of the CDR3: TGTGCCATCAGTGCCGGGGGCTATGGCTACACCTTC.

The gene calls are TRBV4-1 and TRBJ1-4; D is perhaps TRBD1 (5 bases). Looked up from germline, CDR1 is MGHRA and CDR2 is YSYEKL. CDR3 length: 15 residues. Trimming left V 1 base short and J 6 bases short, with 12 bases between. As DNA, the CDR3 is TGCGCCAGCAGCCAAGCCGGGACTGGGGATGAAAAACTGTTTTTT. Translated: CASSQAGTGDEKLFF.

The chain joins TRBV3-1 (or the pseudogene TRBV3-2) to TRBJ2-1; 13 bases fit TRBD2. The V gene end was trimmed by 4 bases and the J gene end by 4 bases; junction bases not matched to a gene: 13. The CDR3 runs to 19 residues. Germline CDR1 and CDR2: LGHDT and YNNKEL (reference sequence). The CDR3 region has the DNA TGTGCCAGCAGCCGACGACTAGCGGGGGGTCATCCCCTTTACAATGAGCAGTTCTTC. Translation gives CASSRRLAGGHPLYNEQFF.

This clone has just a few counts. V usage is TRBV18 and J usage is TRBJ1-3; D is possibly TRBD1 (5 bases). Germline CDR1 KGHSH, CDR2 LQKENI. The CDR3 contains 14 residues. V was clipped by 2 bases and J by 1 base, with 6 bases between them. The CDR3 nucleotides read TGTGCCAGCTCACCAGGGGCGTCTGGAAACACCATATATTTT. Its translation is CASSPGASGNTIYF.

The rearrangement links TRBV5-1 to TRBJ2-1; 9 bases align to TRBD2. With V trimmed by 7 bases and J by 6 bases, 8 bases remained unmatched. The CDR3 has 14 amino acids. Germline V CDR1 and CDR2: SGHRS, YFSETQ. The CDR3 bases are TGCGCCAGCTGGGGGACTAGCAGCCGCAATGAGCAGTTCTTC. It yields the protein CASWGTSSRNEQFF.

The chain joins TRBV19 to TRBJ1-5; a weak D match, TRBD1 (5 bases). The CDR3 has 16 residues. Germline V gene data show CDR1 as LNHDA and CDR2 as SQIVND (reference sequence). V lost 8 bases and J lost 6, with 23 bases in between. DNA of the CDR3: TGTGCCAGTGAAGGCCGGGAGGGGTGGCTTGGTCAGCCCCAGCATTTT. Its translation is CASEGREGWLGQPQHF.

The CDR3 region is CASSRRDSTYEQYF. The CDR3 region has the DNA TGTGCCAGCAGCCGCCGGGACAGCACCTACGAGCAGTACTTC. The chain has TRBV27 and TRBJ2-7, with TRBD1 matching 7 bases. Trimming at V came to 6 bases and at J to 2 bases, leaving 7 bases not matched to a gene. Germline values: CDR1 MNHEY, CDR2 SMNVEV (reference sequence). The CDR3 length is 14 residues.

This clone was found once. This chain connects TRBV2 to TRBJ2-1, with 9 bases that match TRBD1. The length of the CDR3 is 15 residues. Per the germline V gene, CDR1 is SNHLY and CDR2 is FYNNEI. Losses at the gene ends were 8 bases for V and 1 base for J; bases not matched to a gene: 6. The CDR3 loop reads CASHSDRGSYNEQFF. CDR3 DNA: TGTGCCAGCCACAGCGACAGGGGGTCCTACAATGAGCAGTTCTTC.

This chain uses TRBV27 with TRBJ1-2, with 10 bases that match TRBD1. In germline, CDR1 is MNHEY, CDR2 SMNVEV (reference sequence). The CDR3 sequence is 18 residues long. Losses at the gene ends were 5 bases for V and 6 bases for J; bases not matched to a gene: 18. The CDR3 DNA follows: TGTGCCAGCAGTCCCGATCTTTCCTGGACAGGGGGGTTAGATGGCTACACCTTC. Residues: CASSPDLSWTGGLDGYTF.

This clone has a single count. This rearrangement joins TRBV6-5 to TRBJ1-2, with 12 bases that match TRBD1. J lost 6 bases, V lost 7 bases, and 6 bases had no gene match. This CDR3 is 14 amino acids long. Germline V gene data show CDR1 as MNHEY and CDR2 as SVGAGI. The CDR3 here is CASIQGQGADGYTF. The CDR3 bases are TGTGCCAGCATTCAGGGACAGGGGGCCGATGGCTACACCTTC.

This chain uses TRBV5-1 with TRBJ1-4, with a tentative D call TRBD1 (5 bases). The CDR3 loop spans 14 amino acids. Looked up from germline, CDR1 is SGHRS and CDR2 is YFSETQ. V was pared by 4 bases and J by 4 bases, with 11 bases between. This CDR3 reads CASSKGLNNEKLFF. Written as DNA, the CDR3 is TGCGCCAGCAGCAAGGGACTGAATAATGAAAAACTGTTTTTT. The complete variable domain, with remaining parts taken from reference TRBV5-1 and TRBJ1-4, reads KAGVTQTPRYLIKTRGQQVTLSCSPISGHRSVSWYQQTPGQGLQFLFEYFSETQRNKGNFPGRFSGRQFSNSRSEMNVSTLELGDSALYLCASSKGLNNEKLFFGSGTQLSVL.

V usage is TRBV18 and J usage is TRBJ1-3, with D unclear. Deletions cut 2 bases from V and 3 bases from J, with 8 bases between. The germline V gene has CDR1 KGHSH and CDR2 LQKENI. This CDR3 is 14 amino acids long. CDR3 sequence: CASSPGDIGNTIYF. CDR3 coding DNA: TGTGCCAGCTCACCAGGTGACATTGGAAACACCATATATTTT.

This clone was detected only a few times. The CDR3: CASSEEWRGPSLGNTIYF. CDR3 bases: TGTGCCAGCAGTGAAGAATGGAGGGGCCCCTCGCTTGGAAACACCATATATTTT. This chain links TRBV6-1 with TRBJ1-3, with D perhaps TRBD1 (5 bases). Trimming shortened V by 1 base and J by 3 bases, and 19 bases separated the two germline ends. The length of the CDR3 is 18 residues. Germline V gene data show CDR1 as MNHNS and CDR2 as SASEGT.

V is TRBV10-1 and J is TRBJ2-2, with TRBD1 matching over 7 bases. This CDR3 is built from 15 residues. CDR1 and CDR2 (germline): WNHNN, SYGVQD (reference sequence). J was trimmed by 0 bases and V by 2 bases; bases with no gene match: 0. CDR3 nucleotides: TGCGCCAGCAGTGAGGGGACAGCGAACACCGGGGAGCTGTTTTTT. It translates to CASSEGTANTGELFF.

The V and J genes are TRBV9 and TRBJ2-2, with TRBD2 identical over 13 bases. This CDR3 is built from 18 residues. Germline V lookup: CDR1 SGDLS, CDR2 YYNGEE. The ends lost 3 bases at V and 0 bases at J; junction bases unmatched: 5. CDR3 nucleotides: TGTGCCAGCAGCGAAAGACTAGCGGGGGGATCGAACACCGGGGAGCTGTTTTTT. It translates to CASSERLAGGSNTGELFF.